This T cell receptor (beta chain) was sequenced in a study of blood T cell repertoires in COVID-19. Study summary: Acute and convalescent COVID-19 specimens originated in the United States, Italy and Spain. PBMCs, B-cell-depleted T cells, or T cells provided the cDNA or gDNA that made up the material.

This clone was seen more than once but under ten times. As handled by the study authors: Nucleated cell number was recorded as an estimate derived from reference gene primer amplification. TCRdb's copy holds only in-frame clones and misses some; the assay was immunoSEQ multiplex PCR. V and J calls and clone size are as listed in that table; D and trimming were resolved from the DNA. The table has approximately 250,000 clones, about 82% seen once. The germline CDR1 and CDR2 sequences are SGHDT and YYEEEE. Trimming took 1 base from V and 10 from J, leaving 29 bases between them. The CDR3 consists of 19 residues.

The receptor was isolated from a woman in her sixties with active or convalescent COVID-19. Sequenced material: peripheral blood. The chain employs TRBV5-6 and TRBJ2-2, with TRBD1 as a possible D gene (6 bases). The CDR3 DNA reads as TGTGCCAGCAGCTTGTCTAGGACAGCCATATTCCGGAAAGTCCTGGAGCTGTTTTTT. It codes for CASSLSRTAIFRKVLELFF.